The clone carrying this TCR beta chain has a handful of counts. What it recognizes is unknown. This sample is drawn from a study of cytomegalovirus exposure and HLA in healthy donors. Researchers ran the PCR with 60 Vbeta and 13 Jbeta primers. Assay: immunoSEQ multiplex PCR; the TCRdb copy retains only in-frame clones and omits some. Altogether 100,000 to 150,000 clones are present, over 15% being singletons, with the ten largest covering approximately 2.9%. The CDR3 covers 16 residues. Germline V gene lookup returns CDR1 MGHRA and CDR2 YSYEKL. Deletions cut 1 base from V and 1 base from J, with 13 bases between. Whole-study results and caveats: Presence/absence analyses took donor sequencing depth as roughly uniform.

Material: PBMCs. This receptor was identified in a female donor in good health and CMV-seropositive. This chain links TRBV4-1 with TRBJ1-1; a weak D match, TRBD1 (6 bases). The DNA for the CDR3 is TGCGCCAGCAGCCAAGCTCAAGGGACACCGAACACTGAAGCTTTCTTT. It encodes CASSQAQGTPNTEAFF.